The 28 T cell receptor beta chains given below trace back to one sample, sequenced in a study of blood T cell repertoires in COVID-19 (dated by TCRdb to 2018 to 2021). Receptors were amplified or captured by the immunoSEQ multiplex PCR assay. What TCRdb holds here is the immuneACCESS table cut down to in-frame rearrangements. Part of the clones is not present; checked against another copy, under half of the missing clones reflect an unresolved V gene, and the others are unexplained. The sample table shows approximately 190,000 clones, and approximately 86% are seen once. Jointly, the top ten make up about 22% of the sample. Sequenced: PBMCs or T cells enriched from blood (not recorded which). The receptors originated from a woman in her thirties or forties in a cohort exposed to, infected with or recovered from COVID-19 (not recorded which).

The chain joins TRBV19 to TRBJ2-7; D remains ambiguous. The V end was cut by 3 bases, the J end by 3 bases, with 9 bases between. The V gene's germline CDR1 is LNHDA and CDR2 SQIVND (reference sequence). The CDR3 is made up of 13 amino acids. The DNA for the CDR3 is TGTGCCAGTAGTATTACCAGGAACTACGAGCAGTACTTC. Amino acid sequence: CASSITRNYEQYF.

This clone was counted once. The gene calls are TRBV6-2 or TRBV6-3 and TRBJ2-7, with D tentatively TRBD1 (6 bases). Germline V CDR1 and CDR2: MNHEY, SVGEGT. Trimming removed 5 bases at V and 0 bases at J, with 14 bases between. The CDR3 is 15 amino acids. The CDR3 reads CASSIRTDHSYEQYF. CDR3 coding DNA: TGTGCCAGCAGTATACGGACAGACCACTCCTACGAGCAGTACTTC.

This clone has a handful of counts. V usage is TRBV2 and J usage is TRBJ1-1; D is undetermined. The CDR3 consists of 11 residues. The V and J ends lost 5 bases and 5 bases respectively, with 6 bases between them. Germline values: CDR1 SNHLY, CDR2 FYNNEI. CDR3 nucleotides: TGTGCCAGCAGTACCGGGACTGAAGCTTTCTTT. Protein: CASSTGTEAFF. The whole variable domain, remainder taken from reference TRBV2 and TRBJ1-1, is EPEVTQTPSHQVTQMGQEVILRCVPISNHLYFYWYRQILGQKVEFLVSFYNNEISEKSEIFDDQFSVERPDGSNFTLKIRSTKLEDSAMYFCASSTGTEAFFGQGTRLTVV.

CDR3 in DNA: TGTGCCAGCAGTCCCAGGACAGGGGTCTATGGCTACACCTTC. Protein sequence: CASSPRTGVYGYTF. The genes are TRBV28 and TRBJ1-2; 9 bases agree with TRBD1. V lost 5 bases and J lost 4; bases outside the gene matches: 5. The CDR3 covers 14 residues. Germline V gives CDR1 MDHEN, CDR2 SYDVKM.

The chain links TRBV19 to TRBJ2-6; the match to TRBD1 covers 9 bases. Germline V gives CDR1 LNHDA, CDR2 SQIVND (reference sequence). The CDR3 is made up of 18 amino acids. Unmatched junction bases numbered 5, after V lost 1 base and J lost 1 base. The CDR3 loop is CASSIARDRESGANVLTF. As DNA, the CDR3 is TGTGCCAGTAGTATAGCTAGGGACAGGGAGTCTGGGGCCAACGTCCTGACTTTC.

This chain connects TRBV2 to TRBJ2-2, with a weak D call TRBD1 (6 bases). V shed 6 bases and J shed 5 bases, with 13 bases lying between them. In germline, CDR1 is SNHLY, CDR2 FYNNEI. The CDR3 has 14 residues. The CDR3 DNA follows: TGTGCCAGCAGGAAACAGGGTCGGACCGGGGAGCTGTTTTTT. Amino acid sequence: CASRKQGRTGELFF.

The chain is built from TRBV27 and TRBJ2-7; 8 bases agree with TRBD1. Germline lookup yields CDR1 MNHEY and CDR2 SMNVEV (reference sequence). After removal of 3 bases from V and 3 bases from J, the junction contained 4 bases not matched to a gene. The length of the CDR3 is 14 residues. The CDR3 region is CASSFGQGRYEQYF. In nucleotides, the CDR3 is TGTGCCAGCAGTTTCGGACAGGGACGCTACGAGCAGTACTTC.

The chain combines TRBV28 with TRBJ2-7, with 8 positions matching TRBD1. V was pared by 1 base and J by 5 bases, with 4 bases of the junction left unmatched. The CDR3 spans 14 residues. The germline V gene encodes CDR1 MDHEN and CDR2 SYDVKM. The CDR3 protein is CASSLSDREDEQYF. CDR3 sequence (DNA): TGTGCCAGCAGTTTATCGGACAGGGAAGACGAGCAGTACTTC.

This clone showed up just once. V usage is TRBV28 and J usage is TRBJ1-4, with 8 bases identical to TRBD1. The germline gives CDR1 MDHEN, CDR2 SYDVKM. V dropped 4 bases and J dropped 7; count of bases not matched to a gene: 5. The CDR3 consists of 14 residues. This CDR3 reads CASSWTGSREKLFF. The CDR3 DNA reads as TGTGCCAGCAGTTGGACAGGGTCTCGTGAAAAACTGTTTTTT.

The genes are TRBV2 and TRBJ2-5; 9 bases match TRBD2. Germline V gene lookup returns CDR1 SNHLY and CDR2 FYNNEI. Trimming cost V 7 bases and J 1 base; bases outside gene matches: 7. This CDR3 is built from 15 residues. The CDR3 region has the DNA TGTGCCAGCACCCCCGGGACTAGCCCCCAAGAGACCCAGTACTTC. Protein sequence: CASTPGTSPQETQYF.

The rearrangement uses TRBV14 and TRBJ1-2, with D uncertain. Germline CDR1 is SGHDN and CDR2 is FVKESK. V was pared by 0 bases and J by 4 bases, with 15 bases between. The CDR3 is 16 residues long. This chain's CDR3 is CASSQEGWAAGYGYTF. CDR3 nucleotides: TGTGCCAGCAGCCAAGAAGGGTGGGCCGCGGGCTATGGCTACACCTTC.

In the case of this clone: This sample includes further DNA sequences coding for the same CDR3. The V and J genes are TRBV12-3 or TRBV12-4 and TRBJ2-1; D not resolved. Trimming took 5 bases from V and 3 from J, leaving 2 bases between them. The CDR3 runs 11 residues. CDR3 nucleotide sequence: TGTGCCAGCAGTCTCTACAATGAGCAGTTCTTC. The encoded protein is CASSLYNEQFF.

V gene TRBV20-1 combines with J gene TRBJ1-1; D remains unclear. The CDR3 sequence is 11 residues long. Trimming pared 1 base from V and 12 bases from J, leaving 12 bases between. Germline V CDR1 and CDR2: DFQATT, SNEGSKA (reference sequence). CDR3 in amino acids: CSARVGANPFF. The DNA for the CDR3 is TGCAGTGCTAGAGTTGGAGCGAACCCTTTCTTT.

This sequence joins TRBV27 and TRBJ2-3, with TRBD2 matching 9 bases. The germline CDR1 and CDR2 sequences are MNHEY and SMNVEV (reference sequence). This CDR3 comprises 15 residues. V gave up 6 bases and J gave up 4 bases; unmatched junction bases: 8. Written as DNA, the CDR3 is TGTGCCAGCAGATACGGCGGGGGGGCGGCAGATACGCAGTATTTT. It yields the protein CASRYGGGAADTQYF.

The chain carries TRBV6-5 and TRBJ2-5; the match to TRBD2 covers 8 bases. The CDR3 consists of 16 residues. The germline V gene has CDR1 MNHEY and CDR2 SVGAGI. V was pared by 4 bases and J by 4 bases, with 11 bases of the junction left unmatched. The chain's CDR3 is CASSFQAGELGETQYF. CDR3 DNA: TGTGCCAGCAGTTTTCAAGCGGGGGAGCTAGGAGAGACCCAGTACTTC.

The chain uses TRBV6-5 and TRBJ1-3, with unresolved D. The CDR3 runs 15 residues. Trimming pared 6 bases from V and 1 base from J, leaving 13 bases between. From germline, CDR1 is MNHEY and CDR2 SVGAGI. The CDR3 DNA reads TGTGCCAGCAGGCCGTCGGGAGGGTCTGGAAACACCATATATTTT. Encoded protein: CASRPSGGSGNTIYF.

The chain employs TRBV30 and TRBJ2-7; D is unclear. The CDR3 totals 12 residues. V lost 8 bases, J lost 0 bases, and 11 bases lay in between. Germline CDR1 is GTSNPN and CDR2 is SVGIG (reference sequence). CDR3 residues: CAGTTSSYEQYF. CDR3 in DNA: TGTGCCGGTACCACCAGCTCCTACGAGCAGTACTTC. The whole variable domain, filled in from reference TRBV30 and TRBJ2-7, reads SQTIHQWPATLVQPVGSPLSLECTVEGTSNPNLYWYRQAAGRGLQLLFYSVGIGQISSEVPQNLSASRPQDRQFILSSKKLLLSDSGFYLCAGTTSSYEQYFGPGTRLTVT.

V is TRBV3-1 (or the pseudogene TRBV3-2) and J is TRBJ2-7, with 7 bases fitting TRBD2. This CDR3 has 15 amino acids. V was clipped by 4 bases and J by 3 bases; unmatched bases: 9. CDR1 is LGHDT, CDR2 YNNKEL, per germline (reference sequence). CDR3 coding DNA: TGTGCCAGCAGCCCCTGGACTAGAAACTACTACGAGCAGTACTTC. Translated: CASSPWTRNYYEQYF.

The V call is TRBV7-2, the J call TRBJ1-1; maybe TRBD1 (5 bases). The V end was cut by 5 bases, the J end by 6 bases, with 13 bases between. The germline gives CDR1 SGHTA, CDR2 FQGNSA. The CDR3 is 13 residues long. The DNA of the CDR3 is TGTGCCAGCAGCACTACAGGAGACGCTGAAGCTTTCTTT. Its translation is CASSTTGDAEAFF. Full variable domain (missing parts from reference TRBV7-2 and TRBJ1-1): GAGVSQSPSNKVTEKGKDVELRCDPISGHTALYWYRQSLGQGLEFLIYFQGNSAPDKSGLPSDRFSAERTGGSVSTLTIQRTQQEDSAVYLCASSTTGDAEAFFGQGTRLTVV.

This clone was counted once. The chain recombines TRBV14 with TRBJ1-1, with unresolved D. This CDR3 is built from 16 residues. Germline CDR1 reads SGHDN; CDR2 reads FVKESK. Between the trimmed V and J ends, which lost 0 bases and 1 base, there was a span of 12 bases. CDR3 in DNA: TGTGCCAGCAGCCAAGATTTAGGACGGGGGAACACTGAAGCTTTCTTT. This translates into CASSQDLGRGNTEAFF.

The chain carries TRBV18 and TRBJ1-2; 8 bases are a match to TRBD1. With V trimmed by 3 bases and J by 2 bases, 5 bases remained unmatched. Germline CDR1 reads KGHSH; CDR2 reads LQKENI. This CDR3 contains 15 residues. The CDR3 loop is CASSPGAGGNYGYTF. The CDR3 DNA follows: TGTGCCAGCTCACCGGGGGCAGGGGGCAACTATGGCTACACCTTC.

This clone was seen only once. The chain combines TRBV16 with TRBJ2-1; a weak D match, TRBD2 (5 bases). This CDR3 is 11 amino acids long. The V gene's germline CDR1 is KGHSY and CDR2 FQNENV. V was cut by 5 bases and J by 9 bases, with 8 bases left in between. The CDR3 nucleotides are TGTGCCAGCAGCTCGGCGGGTGAGCAGTTCTTC. Its translation: CASSSAGEQFF.

V is TRBV3-1 (or the pseudogene TRBV3-2) and J is TRBJ2-1; TRBD2 agrees at 7 bases. The V and J ends lost 4 bases and 4 bases, in that order; junction bases with no gene match: 1. This CDR3 has 13 amino acids. Germline V gives CDR1 LGHDT, CDR2 YNNKEL (reference sequence). CDR3 in DNA: TGTGCCAGCAGCCGCGGGGGTTACAATGAGCAGTTCTTC. Translating it yields CASSRGGYNEQFF.

J is TRBJ1-1 and V is TRBV19, with TRBD1 matching over 10 bases. This CDR3 spans 14 amino acids. With 5 bases clipped from V and 5 bases from J, the junction kept 5 bases outside the gene matches. CDR1 LNHDA and CDR2 SQIVND come from the germline V gene (reference sequence). CDR3 DNA sequence: TGTGCCAGTAGTCCTCAGGGACAGGGGACTGAAGCTTTCTTT. Encoded protein: CASSPQGQGTEAFF. Full variable domain (outside the CDR3, taken from reference TRBV19 and TRBJ1-1): DGGITQSPKYLFRKEGQNVTLSCEQNLNHDAMYWYRQDPGQGLRLIYYSQIVNDFQKGDIAEGYSVSREKKESFPLTVTSAQKNPTAFYLCASSPQGQGTEAFFGQGTRLTVV.

The chain is built from TRBV15 and TRBJ1-5; TRBD1 matches 7 bases. The CDR3 contains 15 residues. Germline trimming cut 0 bases from V and 6 bases from J; bases unmatched to any gene: 5. Germline CDR1 and CDR2: LNHNV and YYDKDF (reference sequence). Here the CDR3 DNA reads TGTGCCACCAGCAGAGATAAGGGGGCAAGTCAGCCCCAGCATTTT. Translation gives CATSRDKGASQPQHF.

This rearrangement joins TRBV10-2 to TRBJ2-1; 9 bases match TRBD2. Trimming cost V 4 bases and J 0 bases; bases outside gene matches: 16. The germline CDR1 and CDR2 sequences are WSHSY and SAAADI. The CDR3 loop spans 20 amino acids. In DNA, the CDR3 is TGCGCCAGCAGTGTTCCCGTCCAGCGGGGGGTTCCGAGCTCCTACAATGAGCAGTTCTTC. Translation gives CASSVPVQRGVPSSYNEQFF.

The rearrangement uses TRBV4-1 and TRBJ2-1; no firm D call. CDR1 and CDR2 from the germline V gene are MGHRA and YSYEKL. The CDR3 has 15 residues. V was cut by 5 bases and J by 0 bases, with 11 bases left in between. CDR3 sequence: CASSDRWSSYNEQFF. Written as DNA, the CDR3 is TGCGCCAGCAGCGATAGATGGAGCTCCTACAATGAGCAGTTCTTC.

The V call is TRBV19, the J call TRBJ1-5; unclear D gene. CDR1 LNHDA and CDR2 SQIVND come from the germline V gene (reference sequence). The V end was cut by 5 bases, the J end by 0 bases, with 11 bases between. This CDR3 region has 15 residues. CDR3 nucleotides: TGTGCCAGTAGTTGGAGTCGGTATAGCAATCAGCCCCAGCATTTT. This sequence encodes CASSWSRYSNQPQHF. Full variable domain (remainder filled in from reference TRBV19 and TRBJ1-5): DGGITQSPKYLFRKEGQNVTLSCEQNLNHDAMYWYRQDPGQGLRLIYYSQIVNDFQKGDIAEGYSVSREKKESFPLTVTSAQKNPTAFYLCASSWSRYSNQPQHFGDGTRLSIL.